This T cell receptor (beta chain) was identified in a study of CD4 T cells in relation to SARS-CoV-2 and coronaviruses. The germline CDR1 and CDR2 sequences are SGHVS and FQNEAQ. The CDR3 has 14 residues. With 5 bases removed from V and 0 bases from J, the gap between germline ends came to 8 bases. This clone was picked up a small number of times. The antigen is not known. The table came from immunoSEQ multiplex PCR; TCRdb's copy has only in-frame clones and leaves some out. The sample has some 40,000 clones, over 75% seen once. Sequences were obtained from memory CD4+ T cells from PBMCs, cultured in vitro. This receptor was obtained from an adult with COVID-19. This chain uses TRBV7-8 with TRBJ1-3; no firm D call. CDR3 in amino acids: CASSRRGSGNTIYF. The CDR3 bases are TGTGCCAGCAGCCGGCGGGGCTCTGGAAACACCATATATTTT.